This T cell receptor (beta chain) was sequenced in a study of blood T cell repertoires in COVID-19. Here immunoSEQ multiplex PCR was the method, and the copy in TCRdb shows in-frame clones only, minus some. Altogether around 310,000 clones are present, roughly 89% being singletons, with the ten largest covering 0.8% to 1.3%. Germline CDR1 is MNHEY and CDR2 is SVGAGI. V dropped 8 bases and J dropped 5; count of bases not matched to a gene: 10. The length of the CDR3 is 14 residues. The rearrangement joins TRBV6-5 to TRBJ2-7; 9 bases are shared with TRBD1. Sequencing was performed on peripheral blood. The sequence was obtained from a middle-aged woman with COVID-19, enrolled during active disease. Here the CDR3 DNA reads TGTGCCAGCTGGCCCGGGACAGGGATCAACGAGCAGTACTTC. It is translated as CASWPGTGINEQYF.